The rows below give T cell receptor beta chains drawn from one sample of a study of shared clonotypes between healthy human individuals. Sequencing used immunoSEQ multiplex PCR; TCRdb keeps in-frame clones, though not all of them. This table holds around 480,000 clones, 75% to 80% found once. Sequences were obtained from PBMCs. These receptors were taken from a middle-aged woman in good health. Some clones in this sample may be carry-over from other donors' samples. The CDR3 runs from the conserved cysteine through the conserved F or W.

>TRBV9|TRBJ2-7|15
CASSLSPGFTYEQYF
>TRBV5-1|TRBJ2-1|17
CASTSAGGARGINEQFF
>TRBV7-3|NA|12
CASSRQGYEQYF
>TRBV30|TRBJ1-5|14
CAWSVRQSNQPQHF
>TRBV7-9|TRBJ2-6|13
CASSQPGANVLTF
>TRBV6-5|TRBJ2-1|14
CASSTGTGGGLAFF
>TRBV5-5|TRBJ1-6|16
CASSGGSNSYNSPLHF
>TRBV27|TRBJ2-7|15
CASSGPGQGSHEQYF
>TRBV5-4|TRBJ1-1|12
CAPSQGNTEAFF
>TRBV5-8|TRBJ1-2|14
CASSLQSASYGYTF
>TRBV5-4|TRBJ2-7|14
CASSVDRGLYEQYF
>TRBV7-2|TRBJ2-2|14
CASSPGRMSGELFF
>TRBV6-5|TRBJ1-4|15
CASSYSMADTEKLFF
>TRBV2|TRBJ2-7|13
CASSEGVSYEQYF
>TRBV4-2|TRBJ1-5|15
CASSQTGGGNQPQHF
>TRBV14|TRBJ2-1|14
CASSQNLQYNEQFF
>TRBV11-3|TRBJ2-1|18
CASSSSGVAGSSYNEQFF
>TRBV5-1|TRBJ2-7|12
CASSLIGYEQYF
>TRBV30|TRBJ2-7|21
CAWTARTGLGFLPGRYYEQYF
>TRBV10-3|TRBJ2-7|13
CAISEPDNYEQYF
>TRBV30|TRBJ2-1|16
CAWAEAGLSSYNEQFF
>TRBV28|TRBJ2-2|14
CASSLFRGAGELFF
>TRBV6-5|TRBJ2-5|15
CASSYSGTGLETQYF
>TRBV29-1|TRBJ2-3|13
CSVGGVSTDTQYF
>TRBV23-1|TRBJ2-7|16
CASSQRIRDIGGEQYF
>TRBV9|TRBJ2-5|15
CASSVRPASQETQYF
>TRBV19|TRBJ1-2|11
CASSSSYGYTF
>TRBV18|TRBJ2-2|15
CASSPPADGTGELFF
>TRBV20-1|TRBJ1-2|11
CSAPLNYGYTF
>TRBV7-3|TRBJ2-1|19
CASSLTLSGRSPLYNEQFF
>TRBV7-8|TRBJ1-3|14
CASSPQGMGNTIYF
>TRBV19|TRBJ2-2|14
CASSGQGYTGELFF
>TRBV21-1|TRBJ2-5|11
CARSPLGTQYF
>TRBV11-2|TRBJ2-1|14
CASSLGGLDNEQFF
>TRBV4-1|TRBJ2-5|14
CASSQFTAQETQYF
>TRBV7-2|TRBJ2-7|18
CASSLAVRSSRSSYEQYF
>TRBV28|TRBJ2-3|15
CASTPSGGSTDTQYF
>TRBV27|TRBJ1-4|14
CASSTTGEGEKLFF
>TRBV18|TRBJ2-7|12
CASSPDRYEQYF
>TRBV7-2|TRBJ2-1|12
CASSLDYNEQFF
>TRBV29-1|TRBJ2-1|14
CSVVSGTGFNEQFF
>TRBV5-1|TRBJ1-3|14
CASGPQAAGNTIYF
>TRBV30|TRBJ2-1|13
CAWKIAGGGEQFF
>TRBV28|TRBJ2-1|15
CASSSGWSSYNEQFF
>TRBV5-1|TRBJ1-3|14
CASSLGQSRNTIYF
>TRBV19|TRBJ2-1|14
CASSILGDSYEQFF
>TRBV5-6|TRBJ1-2|14
CASRVLAREYGYTF
>TRBV7-9|TRBJ2-7|15
CASSLAGRVIDEQYF
>TRBV19|TRBJ1-4|16
CASSMGTGTGNEKLFF
>TRBV28|TRBJ2-1|14
CATAGGSSYNEQFF
>TRBV19|TRBJ2-5|13
CASSSWTEETQYF
>TRBV29-1|TRBJ2-5|12
CSAQGTGETQYF
>TRBV19|TRBJ1-5|14
CASSRTGRNQPQHF
>TRBV9|TRBJ2-1|14
CASSVSGTGVEQFF
>TRBV5-6|TRBJ2-3|14
CASSFDGRTDTQYF
>TRBV6-5|TRBJ1-1|14
CASTRGQGGTEAFF